This T cell receptor beta chain is from a study of blood T cell repertoires in COVID-19. As for the study in general: COVID-19 samples from acute and convalescent phases originated in the United States, Italy and Spain.

Authors' analysis steps: The authors estimated nucleated cell counts from reference gene primer amplification. The protocol was immunoSEQ multiplex PCR, while the TCRdb copy is restricted to in-frame clones and leaves out a portion. V and J calls plus clone size are reproduced from that table; the DNA served to infer D and trimming. This repertoire shows 200,000 to 250,000 clones, 83% found once; its top ten account for around 4.6%. Germline trimming cut 4 bases from V and 4 bases from J; bases unmatched to any gene: 7. CDR3 length: 16 residues. Germline loops: CDR1 ENHRY, CDR2 SYGVKD. The rearrangement links TRBV10-3 to TRBJ2-6, with 7 nucleotides matching TRBD2. Sample: PBMCs or T cells enriched from blood (not recorded which). The receptor was isolated from a woman aged 45-59 years who had been exposed to COVID-19. CDR3 sequence (DNA): TGTGCCATCAGTGGCGGGGGTGCGGGCGGGGCCAACGTCCTGACTTTC. It is translated as CAISGGGAGGANVLTF.